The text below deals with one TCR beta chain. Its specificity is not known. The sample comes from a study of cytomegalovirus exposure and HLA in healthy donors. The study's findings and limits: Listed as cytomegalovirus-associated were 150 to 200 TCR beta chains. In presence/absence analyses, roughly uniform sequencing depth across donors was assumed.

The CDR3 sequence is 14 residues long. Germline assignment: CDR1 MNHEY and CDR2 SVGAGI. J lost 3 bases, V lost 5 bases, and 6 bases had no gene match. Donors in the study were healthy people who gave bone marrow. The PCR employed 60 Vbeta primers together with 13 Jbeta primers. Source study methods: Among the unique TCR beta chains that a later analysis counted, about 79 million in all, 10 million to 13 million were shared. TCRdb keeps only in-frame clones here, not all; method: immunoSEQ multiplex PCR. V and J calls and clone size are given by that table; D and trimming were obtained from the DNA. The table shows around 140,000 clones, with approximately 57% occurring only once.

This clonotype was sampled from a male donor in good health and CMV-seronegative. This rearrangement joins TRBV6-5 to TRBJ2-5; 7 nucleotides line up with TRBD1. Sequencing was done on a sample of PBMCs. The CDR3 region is CASSLQGIKETQYF. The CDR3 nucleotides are TGTGCCAGCAGTCTACAGGGGATTAAAGAGACCCAGTACTTC.